Sequencing of this T cell receptor beta chain was carried out in a study of a mutant IDH1 vaccine in newly diagnosed glioma. Study-level background: Earlier care involved radiotherapy, temozolomide, or both, and the majority received both.

Time point denoted: week 5, during vaccination. The study gave 300 ug of mutant IDH1 20-mer peptide per vaccine dose, with topical imiquimod. Findings and limits, study-wide: Vaccination induced immune responses in around 93% of patients. Pseudoprogression seemed unlinked to shifts in top peripheral T cell clonotypes.

Concerning this clone itself: Its target is unknown.

Repertoires were generated with immunoSEQ multiplex PCR, while TCRdb's copy carries only in-frame clones and drops some. Here the sample spans about 42,000 clones, approximately 83% being singletons. V gave up 4 bases and J gave up 6 bases, with 16 bases separating them. The germline gives CDR1 SEHNR, CDR2 FQNEAQ (reference sequence). CDR3 size: 14 residues. This TCR was sampled from a man in his forties with glioma. The starting material was PBMCs, obtained from a glioma patient whose treatment included an IDH1 peptide vaccine. The chain employs TRBV7-9 and TRBJ2-7; a possible D gene is TRBD1 (7 bases). CDR3: CASSWRQGGLEQYF. The DNA for the CDR3 is TGTGCCAGCAGCTGGAGACAGGGAGGACTCGAGCAGTACTTC.